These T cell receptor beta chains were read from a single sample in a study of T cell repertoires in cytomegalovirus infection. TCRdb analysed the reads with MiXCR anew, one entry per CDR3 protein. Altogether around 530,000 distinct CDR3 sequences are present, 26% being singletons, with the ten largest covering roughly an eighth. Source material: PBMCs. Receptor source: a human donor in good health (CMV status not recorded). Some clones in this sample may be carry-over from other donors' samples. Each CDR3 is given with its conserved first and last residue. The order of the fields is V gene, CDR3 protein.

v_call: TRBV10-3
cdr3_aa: CAISVGAGDEKLFF

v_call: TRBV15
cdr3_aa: CATSRDRHETLNYGYTF

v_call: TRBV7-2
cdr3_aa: CASSRGEGYTF

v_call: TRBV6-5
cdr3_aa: CASSPGTSVPDTQYF

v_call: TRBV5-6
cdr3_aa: CASSRAGGQYGYTF

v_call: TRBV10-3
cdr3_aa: CAISEQDWNTEAFF

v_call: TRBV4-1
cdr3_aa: CASSQGLSGYNEQFF

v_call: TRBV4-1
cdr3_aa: CASWGPTRSGTEAFF

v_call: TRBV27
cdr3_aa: CASSLFRGTGTEAFF

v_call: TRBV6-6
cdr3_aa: CASSYQPQGAYEQYF

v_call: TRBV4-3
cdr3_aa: CASSQEGWEREGEQFF

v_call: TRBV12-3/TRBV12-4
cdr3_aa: CASSSRGAGSSYNEQFF

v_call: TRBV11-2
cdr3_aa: CASSSIAGQYQETQYF

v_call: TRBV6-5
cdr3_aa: CASSLGQVSSGNTIYF

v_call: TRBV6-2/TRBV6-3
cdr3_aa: CASSPDRETQYF

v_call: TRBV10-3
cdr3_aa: CAISGTGDRNQPQHF

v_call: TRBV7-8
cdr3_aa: CASSLGRLSGYTF

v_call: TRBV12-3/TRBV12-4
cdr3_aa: CASRAGTGNQPQHF

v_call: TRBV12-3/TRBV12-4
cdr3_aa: CASSSGPYNSPLHF

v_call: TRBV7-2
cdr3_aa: CASSLAPSGRSADTQYF

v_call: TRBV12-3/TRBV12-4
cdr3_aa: CASSFGGLPGELFF

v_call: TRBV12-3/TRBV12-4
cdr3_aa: CASSFSGTSGYNEQFF

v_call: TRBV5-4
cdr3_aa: CASSLDGTGFTEAFF

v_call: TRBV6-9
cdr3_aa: CASTDRYNEQFF

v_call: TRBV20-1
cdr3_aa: CSAKGARTGLATYNEQFF

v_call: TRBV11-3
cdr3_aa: CASSRGAAGELFF

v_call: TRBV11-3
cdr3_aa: CASGEPGVGTEAFF

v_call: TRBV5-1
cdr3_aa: CASSLYTNTGELFF

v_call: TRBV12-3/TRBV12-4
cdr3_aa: CASSRRQGDQPQHF

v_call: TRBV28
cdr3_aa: CASISAGQSYEQYF

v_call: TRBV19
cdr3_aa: CASKTSGRVGQETQYF

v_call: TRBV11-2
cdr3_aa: CASSLQGQPLLSTEAFF

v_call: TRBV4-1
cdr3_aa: CASSQDDIFKYNSDQPQHF

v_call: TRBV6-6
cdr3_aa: CATTKPGDNEQFF

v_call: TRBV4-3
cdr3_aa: CASSQTKEREIGDGYTF

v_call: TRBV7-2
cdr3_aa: CASSGIEGSGSPLHF

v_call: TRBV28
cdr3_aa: CASRPGREKNIQYF

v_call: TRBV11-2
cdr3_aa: CASSFGAFEAFF

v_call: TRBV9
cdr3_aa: CASSGERERHNEQFF

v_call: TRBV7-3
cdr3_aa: CASSLSWGSEQFF

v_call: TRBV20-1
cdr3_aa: CSASDLRRDEQFF

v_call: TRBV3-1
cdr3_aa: CASSQGQKQFF

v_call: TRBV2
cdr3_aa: CASSRTGGENGYTF

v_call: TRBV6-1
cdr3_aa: CASSDGPYNEQFF

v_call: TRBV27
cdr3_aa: CASSFQGQSGLAGVETQYF

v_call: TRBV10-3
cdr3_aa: CAISGRDSYGYTF

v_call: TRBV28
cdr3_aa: CASSRSGTDTQYF

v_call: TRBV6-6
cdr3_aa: CASTDRGGTDTQYF

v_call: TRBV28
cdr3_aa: CASSFMRGKASYQETQYF